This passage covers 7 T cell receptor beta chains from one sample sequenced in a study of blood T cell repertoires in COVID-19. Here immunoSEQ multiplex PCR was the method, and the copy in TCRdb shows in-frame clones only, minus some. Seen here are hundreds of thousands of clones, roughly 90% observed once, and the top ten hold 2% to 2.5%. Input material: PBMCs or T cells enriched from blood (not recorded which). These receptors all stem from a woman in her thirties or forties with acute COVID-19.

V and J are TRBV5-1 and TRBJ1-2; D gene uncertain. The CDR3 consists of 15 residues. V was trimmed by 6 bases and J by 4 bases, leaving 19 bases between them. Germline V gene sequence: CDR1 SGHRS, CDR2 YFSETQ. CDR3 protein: CASTSQAGLSYGYTF. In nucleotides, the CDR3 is TGCGCCAGCACCTCTCAAGCCGGACTTTCCTATGGCTACACCTTC. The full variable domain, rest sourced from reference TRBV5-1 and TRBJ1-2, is KAGVTQTPRYLIKTRGQQVTLSCSPISGHRSVSWYQQTPGQGLQFLFEYFSETQRNKGNFPGRFSGRQFSNSRSEMNVSTLELGDSALYLCASTSQAGLSYGYTFGSGTRLTVV.

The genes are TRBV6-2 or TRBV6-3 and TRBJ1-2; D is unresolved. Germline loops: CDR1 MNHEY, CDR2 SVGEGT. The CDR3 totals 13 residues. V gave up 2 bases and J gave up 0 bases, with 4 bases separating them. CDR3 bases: TGTGCCAGCAGTTACCTAGCTAACTATGGCTACACCTTC. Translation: CASSYLANYGYTF.

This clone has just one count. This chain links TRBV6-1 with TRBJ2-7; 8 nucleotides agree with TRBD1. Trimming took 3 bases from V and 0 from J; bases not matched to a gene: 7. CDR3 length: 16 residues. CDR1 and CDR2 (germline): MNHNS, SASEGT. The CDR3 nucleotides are TGTGCCAGCAGTGACGCGTGGGACAGGAGCTCCTACGAGCAGTACTTC. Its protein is CASSDAWDRSSYEQYF.

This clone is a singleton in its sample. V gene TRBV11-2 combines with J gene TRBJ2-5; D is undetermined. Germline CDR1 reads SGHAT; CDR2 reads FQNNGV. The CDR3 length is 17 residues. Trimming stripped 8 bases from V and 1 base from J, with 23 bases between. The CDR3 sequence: CASRLGGGGQFQETQYF. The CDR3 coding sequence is TGTGCCAGCCGTTTAGGTGGTGGTGGGCAGTTCCAAGAGACCCAGTACTTC.

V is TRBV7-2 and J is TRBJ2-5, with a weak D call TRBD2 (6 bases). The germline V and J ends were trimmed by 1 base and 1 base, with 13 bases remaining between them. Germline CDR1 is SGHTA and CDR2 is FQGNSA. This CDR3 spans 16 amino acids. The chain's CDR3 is CASSLGSGATQETQYF. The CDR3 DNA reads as TGTGCCAGCAGCTTAGGGTCGGGAGCCACCCAAGAGACCCAGTACTTC. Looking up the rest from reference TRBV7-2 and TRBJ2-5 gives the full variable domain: GAGVSQSPSNKVTEKGKDVELRCDPISGHTALYWYRQSLGQGLEFLIYFQGNSAPDKSGLPSDRFSAERTGGSVSTLTIQRTQQEDSAVYLCASSLGSGATQETQYFGPGTRLLVL.

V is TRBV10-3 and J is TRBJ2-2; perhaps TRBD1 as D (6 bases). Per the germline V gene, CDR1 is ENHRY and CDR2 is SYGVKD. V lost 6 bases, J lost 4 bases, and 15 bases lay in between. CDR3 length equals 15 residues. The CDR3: CAIRGPGHLTGELFF. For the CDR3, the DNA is TGTGCCATCAGGGGACCGGGACACCTCACCGGGGAGCTGTTTTTT.

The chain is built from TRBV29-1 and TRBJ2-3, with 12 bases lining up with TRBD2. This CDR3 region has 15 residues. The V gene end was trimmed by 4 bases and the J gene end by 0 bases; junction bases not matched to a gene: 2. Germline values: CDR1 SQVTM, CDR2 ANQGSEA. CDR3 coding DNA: TGCAGCGTTGGACTAGCGGGGGAAAGCACAGATACGCAGTATTTT. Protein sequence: CSVGLAGESTDTQYF.